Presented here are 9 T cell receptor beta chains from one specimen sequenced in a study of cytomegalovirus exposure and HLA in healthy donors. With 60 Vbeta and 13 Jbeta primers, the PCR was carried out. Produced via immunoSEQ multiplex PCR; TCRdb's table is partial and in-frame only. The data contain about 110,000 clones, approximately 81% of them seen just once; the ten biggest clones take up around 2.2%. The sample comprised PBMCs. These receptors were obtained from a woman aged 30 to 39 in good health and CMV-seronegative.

In nucleotides, the CDR3 is TGTGCCAGTAGTATCGGGGGGACAGGGGCAGGGGAAAAACTGTTTTTT. Translated: CASSIGGTGAGEKLFF. The J gene is TRBJ1-4, the V gene TRBV19; 10 nucleotides line up with TRBD1. The junction had 9 bases not matched to a gene; V was cut back by 3 bases and J by 8 bases. The CDR3 extends over 16 amino acids. Germline CDR1 reads LNHDA; CDR2 reads SQIVND (reference sequence).

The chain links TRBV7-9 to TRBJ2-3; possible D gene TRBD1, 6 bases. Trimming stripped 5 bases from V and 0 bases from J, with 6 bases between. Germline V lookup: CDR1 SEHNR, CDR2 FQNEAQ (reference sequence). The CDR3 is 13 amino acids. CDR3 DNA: TGTGCCAGCAGCCAGGGGAGCACAGATACGCAGTATTTT. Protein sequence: CASSQGSTDTQYF.

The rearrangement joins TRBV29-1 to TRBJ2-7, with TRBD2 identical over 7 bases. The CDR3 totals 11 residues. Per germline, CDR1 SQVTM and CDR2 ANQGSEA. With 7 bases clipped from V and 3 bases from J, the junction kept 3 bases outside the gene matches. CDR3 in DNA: TGCAGCGCTACTAGCGACTACGAGCAGTACTTC. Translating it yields CSATSDYEQYF.

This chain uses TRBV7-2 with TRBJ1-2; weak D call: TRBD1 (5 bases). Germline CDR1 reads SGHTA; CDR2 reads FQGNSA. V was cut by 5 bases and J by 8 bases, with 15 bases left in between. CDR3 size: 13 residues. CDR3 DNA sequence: TGTGCCAGCAGCCGGGACTCAGGATCCGGCTACACCTTC. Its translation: CASSRDSGSGYTF.

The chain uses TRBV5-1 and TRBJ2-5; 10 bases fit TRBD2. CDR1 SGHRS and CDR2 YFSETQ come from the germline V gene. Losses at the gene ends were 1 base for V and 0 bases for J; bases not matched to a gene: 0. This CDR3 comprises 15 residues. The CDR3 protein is CASSLTSGDQETQYF. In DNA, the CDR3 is TGCGCCAGCAGCTTGACTAGCGGGGACCAAGAGACCCAGTACTTC. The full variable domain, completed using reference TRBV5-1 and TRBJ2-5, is KAGVTQTPRYLIKTRGQQVTLSCSPISGHRSVSWYQQTPGQGLQFLFEYFSETQRNKGNFPGRFSGRQFSNSRSEMNVSTLELGDSALYLCASSLTSGDQETQYFGPGTRLLVL.

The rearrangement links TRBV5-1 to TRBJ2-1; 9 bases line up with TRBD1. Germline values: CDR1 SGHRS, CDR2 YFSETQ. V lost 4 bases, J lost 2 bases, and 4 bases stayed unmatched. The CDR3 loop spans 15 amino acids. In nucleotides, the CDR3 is TGCGCCAGCAGCCCGGGACAGGGAACCTACAATGAGCAGTTCTTC. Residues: CASSPGQGTYNEQFF. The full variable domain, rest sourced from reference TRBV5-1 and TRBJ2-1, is KAGVTQTPRYLIKTRGQQVTLSCSPISGHRSVSWYQQTPGQGLQFLFEYFSETQRNKGNFPGRFSGRQFSNSRSEMNVSTLELGDSALYLCASSPGQGTYNEQFFGPGTRLTVL.

The CDR3 region has the DNA TGTGCCAGCAGGATTGATCGGGGTGTGTACAATGAGCAGTTCTTC. Translating it yields CASRIDRGVYNEQFF. The V and J genes are TRBV2 and TRBJ2-1; a possible D gene is TRBD2 (5 bases). From germline, CDR1 is SNHLY and CDR2 FYNNEI. This CDR3 comprises 15 residues. Trimming cost V 6 bases and J 4 bases, with 16 bases left between them.

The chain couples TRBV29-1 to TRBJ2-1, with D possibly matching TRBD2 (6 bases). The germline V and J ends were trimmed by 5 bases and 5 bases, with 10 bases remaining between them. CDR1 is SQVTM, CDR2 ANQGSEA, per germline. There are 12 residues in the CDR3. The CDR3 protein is CSVPGGNNEQFF. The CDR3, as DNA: TGCAGCGTTCCGGGCGGGAACAATGAGCAGTTCTTC.

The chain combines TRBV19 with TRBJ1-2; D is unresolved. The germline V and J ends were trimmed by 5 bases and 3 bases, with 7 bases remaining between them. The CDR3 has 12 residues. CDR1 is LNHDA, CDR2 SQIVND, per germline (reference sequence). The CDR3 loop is CASSYADYGYTF. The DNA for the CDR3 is TGTGCCAGTAGTTACGCGGACTATGGCTACACCTTC.